This T cell receptor (beta chain) appears in the sequencing data of a study of blood T cell repertoires in COVID-19. Method: immunoSEQ multiplex PCR; TCRdb's copy keeps in-frame clones and lacks some. The sample has some 110,000 clones, around 84% seen once; the top ten hold 15%. V was pared by 5 bases and J by 7 bases, with 3 bases of the junction left unmatched. Germline CDR1 and CDR2: SGHAT and FQNNGV. This CDR3 region has 15 residues. The chain carries TRBV11-2 and TRBJ2-1, with 15 bases lining up with TRBD2. What was sequenced was peripheral blood. The source is a woman older than 75 with acute or convalescent COVID-19. The CDR3 DNA reads TGTGCCAGCAGCCCCGGGACTAGCGGGAGGAATGAGCAGTTCTTC. The encoded protein is CASSPGTSGRNEQFF.